This paragraph reports one T cell receptor beta chain. Its antigen remains unidentified. The germline gives CDR1 SGHNT, CDR2 YYREEE (reference sequence). The CDR3 sequence is 14 residues long. The V segment lost 3 bases and the J segment 2 bases; nucleotides outside the gene matches: 4. The sample comes from a study of graft-versus-host responses after intestinal transplantation. Study results and caveats: Where graft-donor T cell macrochimerism was present, patients had high graft-versus-host to host-versus-graft clonal ratios in allografts. Present in recipient marrow, GvH clones included some that appeared first in ileum or blood.

Generated by immunoSEQ multiplex PCR, the TCRdb table keeps only in-frame clones and is missing some. The sample shows some 9,800 clones, about 90% of them seen only once. This specimen consisted of PBMCs, obtained roughly 44 days after intestinal transplant. The rearrangement links TRBV5-4 to TRBJ2-7; TRBD1 matches 8 bases. The origin of this receptor is a human patient who received an intestinal transplant, so some T cells may come from the graft donor. Here the CDR3 reads CASSYDRGPYEQYF. The CDR3 nucleotides read TGTGCCAGCAGCTACGACAGGGGACCCTACGAGCAGTACTTC.